This passage covers 30 T cell receptor beta chains from one sample sequenced in a study of blood T cell repertoires in COVID-19. Assay used: immunoSEQ multiplex PCR; TCRdb lists only in-frame clones, some missing. The sample has approximately 110,000 clones, around 88% seen once; the top ten hold about 1%. Sequences were obtained from peripheral blood. These TCRs come from a woman in her forties or fifties with active or convalescent COVID-19.

This rearrangement joins TRBV15 to TRBJ2-3; 12 positions match TRBD1. Germline lookup yields CDR1 LNHNV and CDR2 YYDKDF (reference sequence). The CDR3 is 17 amino acids. V was pared by 1 base and J by 0 bases, with 2 bases of the junction left unmatched. The CDR3 nucleotides are TGTGCCACCAGCAGAGGCGGGACAGGGGGCAGCACAGATACGCAGTATTTT. Residues: CATSRGGTGGSTDTQYF.

CDR3 sequence: CASRVPGQWTSGNNEQFF. The CDR3 coding sequence is TGTGCCAGCAGGGTACCGGGACAGTGGACTAGCGGTAACAATGAGCAGTTCTTC. The V gene is TRBV21-1, the J gene TRBJ2-1; the table gives TRBD2 as D, unverified against the DNA. TRBV21-1 is an annotated pseudogene. The CDR3 is 18 amino acids.

The chain links TRBV11-3 to TRBJ2-3; a possible D gene is TRBD2 (6 bases). Germline CDR1 and CDR2: SGHNT and YENEEA. The ends were cut back, 2 bases at V and 1 base at J, with 13 bases in the middle. The CDR3 spans 16 residues. The CDR3: CASSLRAGSGTDTQYF. CDR3 sequence (DNA): TGTGCCAGCAGCTTACGTGCGGGAAGCGGCACAGATACGCAGTATTTT.

Remarks on this clone: Germline and junction disagree at one end, which may indicate a read error. The chain uses TRBV7-7 and TRBJ2-3, with 11 bases that match TRBD2. The length of the CDR3 is 19 residues. Germline V CDR1 and CDR2: SSHAT, FNYEAQ (reference sequence). The CDR3 loop reads CASSPLAGGLVGVTDTQYF. CDR3 sequence (DNA): TGTGCTAGCAGCCCGTTAGCGGGAGGGCTTGTGGGGGTTACAGATACGCAGTATTTT.

The chain joins TRBV21-1 to TRBJ1-3; the table's D call of TRBD1 was not tested on the DNA. TRBV21-1 has pseudogene status. The CDR3 consists of 18 residues. CDR3 protein: CASSKRRTDRGSGNTIYF. The CDR3 nucleotides are TGTGCCAGCAGCAAAAGGCGGACCGACAGGGGCTCTGGAAACACCATATATTTT.

This clone has more than one count but fewer than ten. Distinct nucleotide sequences in the sample also encode this CDR3. The chain links TRBV3-1 (or the pseudogene TRBV3-2) to TRBJ2-6; TRBD1 aligns across 10 bases. The CDR3 has 16 residues. V gave up 4 bases and J gave up 3 bases; unmatched junction bases: 3. Germline CDR1 LGHDT, CDR2 YNNKEL (reference sequence). CDR3 sequence: CASSRTGGGGANVLTF. For the CDR3, the DNA is TGTGCCAGCAGCCGGACAGGGGGTGGTGGGGCCAACGTCCTGACTTTC.

This chain uses TRBV18 with TRBJ1-1, with a tentative D call TRBD1 (5 bases). The CDR3 contains 14 residues. Trimming took 6 bases from V and 1 from J, leaving 12 bases between them. Germline V gene lookup returns CDR1 KGHSH and CDR2 LQKENI. CDR3 region: CASSTTEPNTEAFF. CDR3 DNA sequence: TGTGCCAGCTCCACGACAGAACCGAACACTGAAGCTTTCTTT.

This rearrangement joins TRBV6-6 to TRBJ1-2; 8 nucleotides match TRBD1. From germline, CDR1 is MNHNY and CDR2 SVGAGI (reference sequence). The CDR3 is 14 amino acids. V was clipped by 6 bases and J by 8 bases; unmatched bases: 11. CDR3 loop: CASRPPGQAGGYTF. The CDR3 DNA reads TGTGCCAGCAGGCCGCCGGGACAGGCGGGGGGCTACACCTTC.

V is TRBV7-3 and J is TRBJ1-1; possible D gene TRBD1, 6 bases. Trimming left V 2 bases short and J 0 bases short, with 10 bases between. The germline gives CDR1 SGHTA, CDR2 FQGTGA. The CDR3 is made up of 15 amino acids. The CDR3 is CASSLAGQMNTEAFF. CDR3 DNA sequence: TGTGCCAGCAGCTTAGCAGGACAGATGAACACTGAAGCTTTCTTT.

This clone has only a few counts. The J gene is TRBJ1-3, the V gene TRBV7-2; no clear D. The CDR3 has 17 residues. Trimming removed 5 bases at V and 0 bases at J, with 17 bases between. The germline V gene has CDR1 SGHTA and CDR2 FQGNSA. CDR3 sequence (DNA): TGTGCCAGCAGCCCCCGATTTAACGCGCGCTCTGGAAACACCATATATTTT. It translates to CASSPRFNARSGNTIYF. The full variable domain, completed using reference TRBV7-2 and TRBJ1-3, is GAGVSQSPSNKVTEKGKDVELRCDPISGHTALYWYRQSLGQGLEFLIYFQGNSAPDKSGLPSDRFSAERTGGSVSTLTIQRTQQEDSAVYLCASSPRFNARSGNTIYFGEGSWLTVV.

CDR3 sequence: CASSPASGRASNEQFF. The CDR3 region has the DNA TGTGCCAGCAGCCCCGCTAGCGGGAGGGCCTCCAATGAGCAGTTCTTC. The rearrangement links TRBV3-1 (or the pseudogene TRBV3-2) to TRBJ2-1, with TRBD2 identical over 12 bases. Looked up from germline, CDR1 is LGHDT and CDR2 is YNNKEL (reference sequence). This CDR3 comprises 16 residues. The trim removed 4 bases at V and 6 bases at J, leaving 7 bases unmatched.

The chain uses TRBV18 and TRBJ2-1; 8 bases fit TRBD2. In germline, CDR1 is KGHSH, CDR2 LQKENI. This CDR3 region has 13 residues. V lost 4 bases to trimming and J lost 5 bases; unmatched junction nucleotides: 1. The CDR3 sequence is CASSLGLDNEQFF. The DNA of the CDR3 is TGTGCCAGCTCACTGGGACTAGACAATGAGCAGTTCTTC. Full variable domain (missing parts from reference TRBV18 and TRBJ2-1): NAGVMQNPRHLVRRRGQEARLRCSPMKGHSHVYWYRQLPEEGLKFMVYLQKENIIDESGMPKERFSAEFPKEGPSILRIQQVVRGDSAAYFCASSLGLDNEQFFGPGTRLTVL.

This clone was seen a few times. The chain carries TRBV9 and TRBJ2-7; TRBD1 aligns across 10 bases. V lost 0 bases to trimming and J lost 7 bases; unmatched junction nucleotides: 4. This CDR3 spans 14 amino acids. The V gene's germline CDR1 is SGDLS and CDR2 YYNGEE. The CDR3 DNA is TGTGCCAGCAGCGTAGGGACAGGGGGTATGGAGCAGTACTTC. As protein: CASSVGTGGMEQYF.

The V call is TRBV28, the J call TRBJ2-1; 8 bases agree with TRBD1. Germline trimming cut 5 bases from V and 6 bases from J; bases unmatched to any gene: 6. The germline CDR1 and CDR2 sequences are MDHEN and SYDVKM. CDR3 size: 14 residues. The CDR3 region has the DNA TGTGCCAGCAGTCCCAGGGGGCGACTCAATGAGCAGTTCTTC. As protein: CASSPRGRLNEQFF.

The chain has TRBV5-1 and TRBJ2-3, with TRBD1 as a possible D gene (5 bases). The CDR3 has 15 amino acids. The V gene lost 4 bases and the J gene lost 0 bases, with 12 bases spanning the gap. Germline V CDR1 and CDR2: SGHRS, YFSETQ. The CDR3 loop reads CASSIQGRSTDTQYF. In DNA form, the CDR3 reads TGCGCCAGCAGCATCCAGGGAAGGAGCACAGATACGCAGTATTTT.

This clone was recorded once. The rearrangement joins TRBV4-2 to TRBJ2-3; TRBD2 matches at 7 bases. Germline CDR1 is LGHNA and CDR2 is YNFKEQ. This CDR3 has 15 amino acids. V gave up 3 bases and J gave up 2 bases; unmatched junction bases: 5. CDR3 protein: CASSQAGLVTDTQYF. The CDR3 coding sequence is TGTGCCAGCAGCCAGGCAGGACTAGTCACAGATACGCAGTATTTT.

The gene calls are TRBV13 and TRBJ2-1; TRBD1 matches 9 bases. The CDR3 runs to 15 residues. The V and J ends lost 3 bases and 4 bases, in that order; junction bases with no gene match: 4. Germline assignment: CDR1 PRHDT and CDR2 FYEKMQ (reference sequence). CDR3 nucleotide sequence: TGTGCCAGCAGCTTCCGGGACAGGGCTTACAATGAGCAGTTCTTC. It encodes CASSFRDRAYNEQFF. Full variable domain (missing parts from reference TRBV13 and TRBJ2-1): AAGVIQSPRHLIKEKRETATLKCYPIPRHDTVYWYQQGPGQDPQFLISFYEKMQSDKGSIPDRFSAQQFSDYHSELNMSSLELGDSALYFCASSFRDRAYNEQFFGPGTRLTVL.

This clone has a count of ten or more. The CDR3 ends on some other residue instead of the conserved phenylalanine or tryptophan, so this is likely a read error. Because the CDR3's place on the DNA is in doubt, the DNA is left out and the CDR3 is given as listed by TCRdb. The chain carries TRBV5-8 and TRBJ1-3. Termini included, the CDR3 measures 9 amino acids. CDR1 is SGHTS and CDR2 is YDEGEE in the germline V gene. CDR3 in amino acids: CASSPVTGV.

This clone was found once. J is TRBJ2-1 and V is TRBV6-2 or TRBV6-3; TRBD2 might be the D (6 bases). From germline, CDR1 is MNHEY and CDR2 SVGEGT. V dropped 5 bases and J dropped 2 bases, with 10 bases sitting between them. The CDR3 contains 14 residues. The CDR3 DNA follows: TGTGCCAGCAGTGTAACGGGGGCCTACAATGAGCAGTTCTTC. This codes for CASSVTGAYNEQFF.

The J gene is TRBJ1-1, the V gene TRBV30; 7 nucleotides agree with TRBD1. Germline values: CDR1 GTSNPN, CDR2 SVGIG (reference sequence). This CDR3 comprises 12 residues. The V and J ends lost 5 bases and 3 bases, in that order; junction bases with no gene match: 3. The CDR3 loop is CAWGRGDTEAFF. CDR3 DNA: TGTGCCTGGGGCAGGGGGGACACTGAAGCTTTCTTT.

The chain employs TRBV28 and TRBJ2-7; tentatively, D is TRBD2 (6 bases). This CDR3 spans 15 amino acids. The ends were cut back, 2 bases at V and 4 bases at J, with 15 bases in the middle. Germline CDR1 is MDHEN and CDR2 is SYDVKM. CDR3 sequence: CASSLGTVGTYEQYF. DNA for the CDR3: TGTGCCAGCAGTTTAGGGACGGTGGGGACTTACGAGCAGTACTTC.

The rearrangement joins TRBV6-1 to TRBJ2-7, with D possibly matching TRBD2 (5 bases). The CDR3 has 13 residues. V lost 5 bases and J 3 bases, leaving 11 bases between the germline ends. Germline assignment: CDR1 MNHNS and CDR2 SASEGT. CDR3 region: CASSYGGVYEQYF. The DNA of the CDR3 is TGTGCCAGCAGTTATGGAGGCGTCTACGAGCAGTACTTC.

This chain connects TRBV28 to TRBJ1-1; 7 bases are shared with TRBD1. Germline values: CDR1 MDHEN, CDR2 SYDVKM. The CDR3 length is 15 residues. The V and J ends lost 5 bases and 3 bases, in that order; junction bases with no gene match: 9. The CDR3 DNA sequence: TGTGCCAGCAGTCCGGCCGGGACAGCAGACACTGAAGCTTTCTTT. Translated, it gives CASSPAGTADTEAFF.

This rearrangement joins TRBV6-1 to TRBJ1-2; the D is unclear. From germline, CDR1 is MNHNS and CDR2 SASEGT. The ends were cut back, 0 bases at V and 8 bases at J, with 13 bases in the middle. This CDR3 is 14 amino acids long. The CDR3 loop reads CASSEARGGIGYTF. The CDR3 DNA reads TGTGCCAGCAGTGAAGCGCGGGGAGGGATCGGCTACACCTTC.

This chain joins TRBV19 and TRBJ1-2; tentatively, D is TRBD1 (5 bases). The V end was cut by 6 bases, the J end by 3 bases, with 11 bases between. CDR1 is LNHDA, CDR2 SQIVND, per germline (reference sequence). This CDR3 is 13 amino acids long. The CDR3 sequence is CASRGQGDYGYTF. The CDR3, as DNA: TGTGCCAGTAGGGGTCAGGGCGACTATGGCTACACCTTC. Using reference TRBV19 and TRBJ1-2 for the parts outside the CDR3, the full variable domain is DGGITQSPKYLFRKEGQNVTLSCEQNLNHDAMYWYRQDPGQGLRLIYYSQIVNDFQKGDIAEGYSVSREKKESFPLTVTSAQKNPTAFYLCASRGQGDYGYTFGSGTRLTVV.

The chain carries TRBV24-1 and TRBJ2-2; D is possibly TRBD2 (6 bases). Germline assignment: CDR1 KGHDR and CDR2 SFDVKD. The V end was cut by 6 bases, the J end by 4 bases, with 11 bases between. The CDR3 has 14 residues. The DNA for the CDR3 is TGTGCCACCAGTTCGGGCGGGACCACCGGGGAGCTGTTTTTT. This encodes CATSSGGTTGELFF.

V usage is TRBV19 and J usage is TRBJ1-4; maybe TRBD1 (5 bases). The CDR3 has 16 amino acids. V lost 5 bases to trimming and J lost 2 bases, with 15 bases between them. CDR1 is LNHDA and CDR2 is SQIVND in the germline V gene (reference sequence). The CDR3 sequence is CASSPGRGPTNEKLFF. The DNA of the CDR3 is TGTGCCAGTAGTCCCGGGAGGGGACCGACTAATGAAAAACTGTTTTTT.

The chain joins TRBV3-1 (or the pseudogene TRBV3-2) to TRBJ1-2, with D unresolved. The CDR3 has 14 residues. The V end lost 0 bases, the J end lost 10 bases, and 15 bases lay between the germline ends. Germline CDR1 is LGHDT and CDR2 is YNNKEL (reference sequence). This CDR3 reads CASSQDGGGLAYTF. The DNA for the CDR3 is TGTGCCAGCAGCCAAGATGGCGGCGGGCTCGCCTACACCTTC.

This chain joins TRBV7-2 and TRBJ2-6; 11 bases fit TRBD2. V was pared by 3 bases and J by 1 base, with 8 bases of the junction left unmatched. CDR1 and CDR2 (germline): SGHTA, FQGNSA. The CDR3 spans 19 residues. The CDR3 reads CASSFLTSGSRSGANVLTF. In DNA form, the CDR3 reads TGTGCCAGCAGCTTCTTAACTAGCGGGAGTCGATCTGGGGCCAACGTCCTGACTTTC.

This clone was observed a handful of times. The CDR3 region is CASSLQSYNEQFF. Written as DNA, the CDR3 is TGTGCCAGCAGCTTACAGTCTTACAATGAGCAGTTCTTC. The chain couples TRBV11-3 to TRBJ2-1, with D unresolved. Trimming stripped 2 bases from V and 4 bases from J, with 6 bases between. Germline CDR1 is SGHNT and CDR2 is YENEEA. The CDR3 is made up of 13 amino acids.